Shown below are 13 T cell receptor beta chains from a single sample sequenced in a study of CD8+ T cells in alopecia areata. Those with alopecia areata gave lesional scalp punch biopsies and peripheral blood. TCR sequencing used cDNA made by reverse transcription of extracted RNA. Only in-frame clones appear in the TCRdb table, and some are missing; sequencing was by immunoSEQ multiplex PCR. The profile shows about 14,000 clones, under 65% of them singletons. Sequenced material: skin, taken at week 0. These receptors were taken from a human donor with alopecia areata.

The chain couples TRBV19 to TRBJ2-7; 8 bases fit TRBD2. The CDR3 contains 14 residues. V shed 5 bases and J 2 bases; nucleotides not matched to a gene: 5. Looked up from germline, CDR1 is LNHDA and CDR2 is SQIVND (reference sequence). DNA of the CDR3: TGTGCCAGTAGTCGAGCGGGGGCCGCCTACGAGCAGTACTTC. Translated, it gives CASSRAGAAYEQYF.

This clone was seen more than once but under ten times. The chain joins TRBV29-1 to TRBJ2-2, with no clear D. The V gene's germline CDR1 is SQVTM and CDR2 ANQGSEA. The length of the CDR3 is 13 residues. V was cut by 3 bases and J by 4 bases, with 9 bases left in between. The CDR3 DNA sequence: TGCAGCGTTGATATAGCCTTCACCGGGGAGCTGTTTTTT. Its translation: CSVDIAFTGELFF.

This chain links TRBV5-1 with TRBJ2-7; D is uncertain. The V and J ends lost 3 bases and 3 bases respectively, with 7 bases between them. Germline-derived CDR1 and CDR2 are SGHRS and YFSETQ. CDR3 size: 12 residues. The CDR3 loop reads CASSSDLYEQYF. DNA of the CDR3: TGCGCCAGCAGCTCGGACCTCTACGAGCAGTACTTC.

The V gene is TRBV7-2, the J gene TRBJ2-7; D gene unclear. In germline, CDR1 is SGHTA, CDR2 FQGNSA. Trimming took off 4 bases at V and 6 bases at J, with 13 bases between the two ends. CDR3 length equals 13 residues. CDR3 protein: CASSYLGRPEQYF. The CDR3 DNA reads as TGTGCCAGCAGCTACCTTGGTAGACCCGAGCAGTACTTC. The whole variable domain, remainder taken from reference TRBV7-2 and TRBJ2-7, is GAGVSQSPSNKVTEKGKDVELRCDPISGHTALYWYRQSLGQGLEFLIYFQGNSAPDKSGLPSDRFSAERTGGSVSTLTIQRTQQEDSAVYLCASSYLGRPEQYFGPGTRLTVT.

V and J are TRBV5-1 and TRBJ1-1; D is unclear. V was clipped by 2 bases and J by 4 bases, with 12 bases between them. Germline lookup yields CDR1 SGHRS and CDR2 YFSETQ. The CDR3 loop spans 14 amino acids. The CDR3 protein is CASSLTGSSTEAFF. CDR3 DNA sequence: TGCGCCAGCAGCTTAACGGGTTCGAGCACTGAAGCTTTCTTT. Variable domain in full (rest from reference TRBV5-1 and TRBJ1-1): KAGVTQTPRYLIKTRGQQVTLSCSPISGHRSVSWYQQTPGQGLQFLFEYFSETQRNKGNFPGRFSGRQFSNSRSEMNVSTLELGDSALYLCASSLTGSSTEAFFGQGTRLTVV.

This clone is termed large. This rearrangement joins TRBV4-1 to TRBJ2-3; 7 nucleotides line up with TRBD2. The junction had 15 bases not matched to a gene; V was cut back by 4 bases and J by 2 bases. Germline V gene lookup returns CDR1 MGHRA and CDR2 YSYEKL. This CDR3 region has 18 residues. Here the CDR3 reads CASSLSMGWRGITDTQYF. The CDR3 DNA follows: TGCGCCAGCAGCCTTAGCATGGGGTGGCGGGGGATCACAGATACGCAGTATTTT.

J is TRBJ1-3 and V is TRBV28, with unresolved D. Between the trimmed V and J ends, which lost 2 bases and 4 bases, there was a span of 3 bases. The CDR3 has 12 amino acids. Germline V gene lookup returns CDR1 MDHEN and CDR2 SYDVKM. The CDR3 is CASSLEGNTIYF. The CDR3 DNA sequence: TGTGCCAGCAGTTTAGAAGGAAACACCATATATTTT.

The chain carries TRBV4-1 and TRBJ2-3; D perhaps matches TRBD1 (7 bases). From germline, CDR1 is MGHRA and CDR2 YSYEKL. V lost 3 bases and J 2 bases, leaving 15 bases between the germline ends. The CDR3 extends over 16 amino acids. The CDR3 DNA reads as TGCGCCAGCAGCCATTTGACAGGGCGGGACACAGATACGCAGTATTTT. It encodes CASSHLTGRDTDTQYF.

The chain employs TRBV18 and TRBJ2-7, with 10 bases fitting TRBD1. V was clipped by 3 bases and J by 3 bases; unmatched bases: 11. From germline, CDR1 is KGHSH and CDR2 LQKENI. The CDR3 is made up of 17 amino acids. CDR3 sequence reads: CASSPRDRGAGFYEQYF. In DNA, the CDR3 is TGTGCCAGCTCACCCCGGGACAGGGGAGCGGGCTTCTACGAGCAGTACTTC.

The V gene is TRBV13, the J gene TRBJ2-2, with D perhaps given as TRBD1 or TRBD2 (5 bases each). The CDR3 length is 13 residues. V shed 1 base and J shed 7 bases, with 7 bases lying between them. Per the germline V gene, CDR1 is PRHDT and CDR2 is FYEKMQ (reference sequence). The CDR3 region is CASSLAGGGELFF. The CDR3 DNA is TGTGCCAGCAGCTTAGCTGGGGGCGGGGAGCTGTTTTTT.

This clone is medium-sized (0.01 to 0.1%) by share. The V and J genes are TRBV28 and TRBJ2-7; 9 bases map to TRBD1. The V gene's germline CDR1 is MDHEN and CDR2 SYDVKM. CDR3 size: 16 residues. Trimming removed 6 bases from V and 5 bases from J; junction bases left unmatched: 14. The CDR3 region has the DNA TGTGCCAGCAGCCGAACGAGTGGTCGGACAGGGGACGAGCAGTACTTC. It specifies CASSRTSGRTGDEQYF. Full variable domain (outside the CDR3, taken from reference TRBV28 and TRBJ2-7): DVKVTQSSRYLVKRTGEKVFLECVQDMDHENMFWYRQDPGLGLRLIYFSYDVKMKEKGDIPEGYSVSREKKERFSLILESASTNQTSMYLCASSRTSGRTGDEQYFGPGTRLTVT.

V is TRBV6-5 and J is TRBJ1-1; perhaps TRBD1 as D (5 bases). This CDR3 comprises 11 residues. Trimming removed 6 bases from V and 7 bases from J, with 9 bases in between. Germline CDR1 is MNHEY and CDR2 is SVGAGI. CDR3 sequence: CASSLQGEAFF. The DNA of the CDR3 is TGTGCCAGCAGCCTCCAGGGTGAAGCTTTCTTT.

CDR3 sequence reads: CASSLRVYSDRFSIEQYF. The CDR3 DNA reads as TGTGCCAGCAGTTTAAGGGTCTACTCGGACAGGTTCTCAATCGAGCAGTACTTC. The chain has TRBV28 and TRBJ2-7, with 7 bases matching TRBD1. Germline CDR1 and CDR2: MDHEN and SYDVKM. The CDR3 covers 18 residues. Trimming cost V 2 bases and J 6 bases; bases outside gene matches: 19.